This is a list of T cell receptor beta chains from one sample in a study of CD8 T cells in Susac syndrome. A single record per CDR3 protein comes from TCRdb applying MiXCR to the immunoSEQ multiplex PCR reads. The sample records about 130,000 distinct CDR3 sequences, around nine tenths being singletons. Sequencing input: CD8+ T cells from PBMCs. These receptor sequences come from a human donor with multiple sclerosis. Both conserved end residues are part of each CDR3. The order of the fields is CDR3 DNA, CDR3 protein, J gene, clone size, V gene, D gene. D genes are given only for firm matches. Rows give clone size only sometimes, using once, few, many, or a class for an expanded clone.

TGCGCCAGCGCCGAGAAGATGCGGAGCCGAGAGACCCAGTACTTC | CASAEKMRSRETQYF | TRBJ2-5 | once | TRBV5-1 | NA
TGTGCCAGCAGCCCCGGGGGCGCTTTCTACAATGAGCAGTTCTTC | CASSPGGAFYNEQFF | TRBJ2-1 | NA | TRBV5-6 | NA
TGCGCCAGCAGTACGGGGCCTAACTACGAGCAGTACTTC | CASSTGPNYEQYF | TRBJ2-7 | NA | TRBV10-2 | NA
TGTGCCAGCAGTTGGTCTGGTACGGTGGAGCAGTTCTTC | CASSWSGTVEQFF | TRBJ2-1 | NA | TRBV28 | NA
TGCGCCAGCAGCCAGGGGCACAGGGGAGGCCTCAGGGAGCAGTTCTTC | CASSQGHRGGLREQFF | TRBJ2-1 | NA | TRBV4-3 | NA
TGCAGTGCTAGTGGGGATGGTGGGCCTTCTCGCTCCTACGAGCAGTACTTC | CSASGDGGPSRSYEQYF | TRBJ2-7 | NA | TRBV20-1 | NA
TGTGCCAGCAGCTCCACGCAGGGAGGGAGTCAGCCCCAGCATTTT | CASSSTQGGSQPQHF | TRBJ1-5 | NA | TRBV7-9 | NA
TGCGCCAGCAGCTTGGCCGACGGGGAGAGTCCACAGTATTTT | CASSLADGESPQYF | TRBJ2-3 | NA | TRBV5-1 | NA
TGTGCCAGTAGTATAACGAGCTATGGCTACACCTTC | CASSITSYGYTF | TRBJ1-2 | once | TRBV19 | NA
TGTGCCTGGATCCCTCTACTAGCGGGATCGAACACCGGGGAGCTGTTTTTT | CAWIPLLAGSNTGELFF | TRBJ2-2 | NA | TRBV30 | TRBD2
TGCGCCAGCAGCCTCCCGGGGGGCGATGAGCAGTTCTTC | CASSLPGGDEQFF | TRBJ2-1 | NA | TRBV4-1 | NA
TGCAGCGTGGAAGACAGGGCTATCACCGGGGAGCTGTTTTTT | CSVEDRAITGELFF | TRBJ2-2 | NA | TRBV29-1 | TRBD1
TGCGCCAGCAGCCAAGATTCAGGGCCGAACACTGAAGCTTTCTTT | CASSQDSGPNTEAFF | TRBJ1-1 | NA | TRBV4-3 | NA
TGCAGCTTCGGGACTAGCGGGACACTACAAGAGACCCAGTACTTC | CSFGTSGTLQETQYF | TRBJ2-5 | NA | TRBV29-1 | TRBD2
TGCGCCAGCAGCGCAGAGCCGGGAACGAATTACGAGCAGTACTTC | CASSAEPGTNYEQYF | TRBJ2-7 | NA | TRBV5-1 | NA
TGTGCCAGCAGTGGGTCCTGCGACAGGCGCTACACAGATACGCAGTATTTT | CASSGSCDRRYTDTQYF | TRBJ2-3 | NA | TRBV2 | NA
TGTGCCAGCAGCCGTACAGGGGGGAATGAGCAGTTCTTC | CASSRTGGNEQFF | TRBJ2-1 | NA | TRBV3-1 | TRBD1
TGCGCCAGCAGCCAACAGGGGGCGGACGGCTACACCTTC | CASSQQGADGYTF | TRBJ1-2 | NA | TRBV4-1 | TRBD1
TGTGCCAGCTCACCCAGTCGGGACTCTCACAGAGATACGCAGTATTTT | CASSPSRDSHRDTQYF | TRBJ2-3 | once | TRBV18 | NA
TGTGCCAGCAGTTTATCGACTAGCGGGAGTGGAGACATTCAGTACTTC | CASSLSTSGSGDIQYF | TRBJ2-4 | NA | TRBV27 | TRBD2
TGTGCCAGCAGTTACCAGCTTCAAGAGACCCAGTACTTC | CASSYQLQETQYF | TRBJ2-5 | NA | TRBV6-2/TRBV6-3 | NA
TGTGCCAGCAGTTACTCCGGGCTATTCGGCACAGATACGCAGTATTTT | CASSYSGLFGTDTQYF | TRBJ2-3 | NA | TRBV6-5 | NA
TGCGCCAGCAGCTTGGAAGGAGACTCTGGGGCCAACGTCCTGACTTTC | CASSLEGDSGANVLTF | TRBJ2-6 | NA | TRBV5-1 | NA
TGTGCCAGCAGCTTAGCGGGGTACTTCACAGATACGCAGTATTTT | CASSLAGYFTDTQYF | TRBJ2-3 | NA | TRBV7-6 | NA
TGTGCCAGCAGCCGCGAGGAGGGTGGTACTGAAGCTTTCTTT | CASSREEGGTEAFF | TRBJ1-1 | NA | TRBV4-2 | NA
TGTGCCAGCTCACCACCACGGAGGTGGGAGCAGTACTTC | CASSPPRRWEQYF | TRBJ2-7 | NA | TRBV18 | NA
TGTGCCAGCAGCTTGGAGGGGGCCGACGAGCAGTACTTC | CASSLEGADEQYF | TRBJ2-7 | NA | TRBV7-9 | NA
TGTGCCAGCAGTCTCTCCCGGGACCACAATGAGCAGTTCTTC | CASSLSRDHNEQFF | TRBJ2-1 | NA | TRBV27 | NA
TGCGCCAGCAGTGACAGTCAGGCTAACTATGGCTACACCTTC | CASSDSQANYGYTF | TRBJ1-2 | once | TRBV10-2 | NA
TGTGCCAGCGCTTTCTACGAGCAGTACTTC | CASAFYEQYF | TRBJ2-7 | NA | TRBV5-6 | NA
TGTGCCAGCTCGGGGGATTATGGCTACACCTTC | CASSGDYGYTF | TRBJ1-2 | NA | TRBV5-4 | NA
TGTGCCAGCCCCCCCAACGGAGCGGGAGGACAAGAGACCCAGTACTTC | CASPPNGAGGQETQYF | TRBJ2-5 | NA | TRBV7-8 | TRBD2
TGTGCCAGCAGGAACGGGGAGGAAGCTTTCTTT | CASRNGEEAFF | TRBJ1-1 | NA | TRBV7-9 | NA
TGCAGCGCCCTCAGCAGTGGGGGTGGAGTTGGCTACACCTTC | CSALSSGGGVGYTF | TRBJ1-2 | NA | TRBV29-1 | NA
TGCGCCAGCAGCCAAGGTGGTGGGCTAGCGGGTTACAATGAGCAGTTCTTC | CASSQGGGLAGYNEQFF | TRBJ2-1 | NA | TRBV4-1 | TRBD2
TGTGCCAGCAGACTACTAGCGGGAGGGCAAGAGACCCAGTACTTC | CASRLLAGGQETQYF | TRBJ2-5 | NA | TRBV6-5 | TRBD2
TGTGCCAGCAGCTTGGGCCGAGTCTACGAGCAGTACTTC | CASSLGRVYEQYF | TRBJ2-7 | NA | TRBV7-9 | NA
TGTGCCAGCAGCCCCGTGGAGCGGGGGTACAATGAGCAGTTCTTC | CASSPVERGYNEQFF | TRBJ2-1 | once | TRBV5-5 | TRBD2
TGTGCCAGCAGTTTTTCTTCTGGCTACACCTTC | CASSFSSGYTF | TRBJ1-2 | NA | TRBV12-3/TRBV12-4 | NA
TGTGCCTGGAGTGGGACGTTCCGCGAGCAGTACTTC | CAWSGTFREQYF | TRBJ2-7 | NA | TRBV30 | NA
TGTGCCAGCAGTTTAATCGGGACAGGGGTCAATGAGCAGTTCTTC | CASSLIGTGVNEQFF | TRBJ2-1 | NA | TRBV27 | TRBD1
TGTGCCAGTAGTATCCTAGCGGGAGTAGGAACCGGGGAGCTGTTTTTT | CASSILAGVGTGELFF | TRBJ2-2 | NA | TRBV19 | TRBD2
TGTGCCAGCAGCTCCTCTTTTCGGGCGAACTATGGCTACACCTTC | CASSSSFRANYGYTF | TRBJ1-2 | NA | TRBV5-6 | NA
TGTGCCACCAGCCCCTCCGGAGCTAGTGGTTTCGGGGAGCTGTTTTTT | CATSPSGASGFGELFF | TRBJ2-2 | NA | TRBV15 | NA
TGTGCCAGCAGCGTCGGTACCGGAGGGGACACTGAAGCTTTCTTT | CASSVGTGGDTEAFF | TRBJ1-1 | NA | TRBV2 | NA
TGTGCCTGGACGTGGAGCAATGAGCAGTTCTTC | CAWTWSNEQFF | TRBJ2-1 | once | TRBV30 | NA
TGTGCCACCAGCAGAGATAGGAGCGGGGCCTACGAGCAGTACTTC | CATSRDRSGAYEQYF | TRBJ2-7 | NA | TRBV15 | TRBD2
TGCGCCAGCAGCCACGGGGGGCTAGGAGGGGCCAACGTCCTGACTTTC | CASSHGGLGGANVLTF | TRBJ2-6 | few | TRBV4-1 | NA
TGTGCCAGCAGTTTATATGGGTTCTACGAGCAGTACTTC | CASSLYGFYEQYF | TRBJ2-7 | NA | TRBV27 | NA
TGTGCCAGCAGCCCAAAGGAGGTTTGGGGGGAGCTGTTTTTT | CASSPKEVWGELFF | TRBJ2-2 | NA | TRBV28 | NA
TGTGCCAGCAGCGCGGGACTCTTGGGGGCTGAAGCTTTCTTT | CASSAGLLGAEAFF | TRBJ1-1 | NA | TRBV7-9 | NA
TGCGCCAGCAGCCCTGGACAGGGGATCTCTGGAAACACCATATATTTT | CASSPGQGISGNTIYF | TRBJ1-3 | NA | TRBV4-3 | TRBD1
TGCAGTGCCACTAATTTAGACAGGGACACAGATACGCAGTATTTT | CSATNLDRDTDTQYF | TRBJ2-3 | NA | TRBV20-1 | TRBD1
TGTGCCAGTAGTATATCTGAATATAGCAATCAGCCCCAGCATTTT | CASSISEYSNQPQHF | TRBJ1-5 | NA | TRBV19 | NA
TGTGCCAGCAGCTCGGACTTTTCCTACGAGCAGTACTTC | CASSSDFSYEQYF | TRBJ2-7 | NA | TRBV5-4 | NA